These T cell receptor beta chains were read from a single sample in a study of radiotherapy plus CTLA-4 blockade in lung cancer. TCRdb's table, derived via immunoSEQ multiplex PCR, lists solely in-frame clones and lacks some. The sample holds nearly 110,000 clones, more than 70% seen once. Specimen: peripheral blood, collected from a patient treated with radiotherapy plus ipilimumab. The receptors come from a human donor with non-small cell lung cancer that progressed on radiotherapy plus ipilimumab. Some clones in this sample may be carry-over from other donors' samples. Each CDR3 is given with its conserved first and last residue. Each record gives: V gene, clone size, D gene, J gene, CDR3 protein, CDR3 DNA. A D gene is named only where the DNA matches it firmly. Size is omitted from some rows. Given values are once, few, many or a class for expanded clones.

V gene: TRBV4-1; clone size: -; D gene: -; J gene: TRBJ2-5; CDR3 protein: CASSQGIYQETQYF; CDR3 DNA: TGCGCCAGCAGCCAGGGGATCTACCAAGAGACCCAGTACTTC
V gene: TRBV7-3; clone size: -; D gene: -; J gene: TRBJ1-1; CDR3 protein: CASSIQGDTEAFF; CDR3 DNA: TGTGCCAGCAGCATACAGGGAGACACTGAAGCTTTCTTT
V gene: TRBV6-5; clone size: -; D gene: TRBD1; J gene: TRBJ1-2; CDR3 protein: CASSSGTGIYGYTF; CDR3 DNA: TGTGCCAGCAGTTCCGGGACAGGGATCTATGGCTACACCTTC
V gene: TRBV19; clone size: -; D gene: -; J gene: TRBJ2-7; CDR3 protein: CASSPTVSYEQYF; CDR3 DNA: TGTGCCAGTAGCCCGACAGTCTCCTACGAGCAGTACTTC
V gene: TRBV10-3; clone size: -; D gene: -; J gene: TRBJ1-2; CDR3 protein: CAISDIRVDYGYTF; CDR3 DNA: TGTGCCATCAGTGATATCAGGGTGGACTATGGCTACACCTTC
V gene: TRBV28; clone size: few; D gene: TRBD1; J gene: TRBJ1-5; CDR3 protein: CASTWTGDRPQHF; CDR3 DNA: TGTGCCAGCACCTGGACAGGGGATCGGCCCCAGCATTTT
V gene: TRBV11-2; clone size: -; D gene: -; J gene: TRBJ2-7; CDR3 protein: CASSPPAYEQYF; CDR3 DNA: TGTGCCAGCAGCCCTCCCGCCTACGAGCAGTACTTC
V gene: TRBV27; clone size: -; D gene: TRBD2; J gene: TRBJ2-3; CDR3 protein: CASSFHPELAGDPTDTQYF; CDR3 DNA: TGTGCCAGCAGTTTCCACCCGGAACTAGCGGGGGACCCCACAGATACGCAGTATTTT
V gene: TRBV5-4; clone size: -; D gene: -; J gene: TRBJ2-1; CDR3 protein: CASSLDPVSSYNEQFF; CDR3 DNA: TGTGCCAGCAGCTTGGACCCGGTGAGCTCCTACAATGAGCAGTTCTTC
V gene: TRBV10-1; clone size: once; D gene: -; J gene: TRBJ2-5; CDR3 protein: CASSYPKPGGTKTTKETQYF; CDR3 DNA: TGCGCCAGCAGTTATCCTAAGCCGGGCGGTACTAAGACGACGAAAGAGACCCAGTACTTC
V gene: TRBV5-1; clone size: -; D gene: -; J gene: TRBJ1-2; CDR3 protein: CASSLEGQGTNGYTF; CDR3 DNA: TGCGCCAGCAGCTTGGAGGGTCAGGGGACAAATGGCTACACCTTC
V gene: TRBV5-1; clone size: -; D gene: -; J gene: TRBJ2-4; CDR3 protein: CASSLGQPGDIQYF; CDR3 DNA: TGCGCCAGCAGCTTGGGGCAGCCCGGAGACATTCAGTACTTC
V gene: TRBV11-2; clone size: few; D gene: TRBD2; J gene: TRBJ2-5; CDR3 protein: CASSLGNGGGAFETQYF; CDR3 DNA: TGTGCCAGCAGCTTGGGTAATGGCGGGGGGGCCTTTGAGACCCAGTACTTC
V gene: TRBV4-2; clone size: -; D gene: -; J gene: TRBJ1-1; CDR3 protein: CASSQGGGAGTEAFF; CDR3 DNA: TGTGCCAGCAGCCAAGGCGGAGGGGCAGGCACTGAAGCTTTCTTT
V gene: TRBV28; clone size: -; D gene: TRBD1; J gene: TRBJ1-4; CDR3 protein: CASRPGQGEKLFF; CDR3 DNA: TGTGCCAGCAGACCTGGACAGGGCGAAAAACTGTTTTTT
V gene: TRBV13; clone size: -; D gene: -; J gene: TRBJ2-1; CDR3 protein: CASSPGGPYYNEQFF; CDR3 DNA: TGTGCCAGCAGCCCGGGCGGACCTTACTACAATGAGCAGTTCTTC
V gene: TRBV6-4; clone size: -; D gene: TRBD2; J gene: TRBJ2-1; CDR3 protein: CASSTTSGDYNEQFF; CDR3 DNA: TGTGCCAGCAGTACAACCAGCGGGGACTACAATGAGCAGTTCTTC
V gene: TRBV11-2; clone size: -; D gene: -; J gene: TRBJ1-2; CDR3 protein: CASSLRDYGYTF; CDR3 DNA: TGTGCCAGCAGCTTACGAGACTATGGCTACACCTTC